The 6 T cell receptor beta chains below all came from one sample that was sequenced in a study of T cell repertoires in cytomegalovirus infection. TCRdb re-called the reads with MiXCR, one entry per CDR3 protein. Of a few hundred thousand distinct CDR3 sequences in the sample, more than 8% were seen once. Material for sequencing was PBMCs. The receptors derive from a human donor in good health (CMV status not recorded). Some clones in this sample may be carry-over from other donors' samples.

The chain couples TRBV28 to TRBJ1-5; weak D call: TRBD1 (6 bases). There are 13 residues in the CDR3. V was pared by 3 bases and J by 6 bases, with 9 bases between. Germline V gene lookup returns CDR1 MDHEN and CDR2 SYDVKM. The DNA for the CDR3 is TGTGCCAGCAGTTTCCTCAGGGGTCAGCCCCAGCATTTT. Its protein product is CASSFLRGQPQHF.

This chain links TRBV15 with TRBJ2-5; D is perhaps TRBD1 (7 bases). V was cut by 0 bases and J by 4 bases, with 12 bases left in between. This CDR3 comprises 15 residues. CDR1 and CDR2 from the germline V gene are LNHNV and YYDKDF (reference sequence). The CDR3 loop is CATSRDLQGGETQYF. DNA for the CDR3: TGTGCCACCAGCAGAGATTTGCAGGGGGGAGAGACCCAGTACTTC.

The rearrangement uses TRBV6-2 or TRBV6-3 and TRBJ1-1; D may be TRBD1 (5 bases). Per germline, CDR1 MNHEY and CDR2 SVGEGT. Trimming stripped 7 bases from V and 0 bases from J, with 9 bases between. The CDR3 has 13 amino acids. DNA of the CDR3: TGTGCCAGCACCATGGGGGTGAACACTGAAGCTTTCTTT. The encoded protein is CASTMGVNTEAFF.

The chain joins TRBV6-1 to TRBJ2-3, with D possibly TRBD2 on 5 matching bases. Trimming pared 4 bases from V and 3 bases from J, leaving 14 bases between. CDR1 is MNHNS and CDR2 is SASEGT in the germline V gene. The CDR3 loop spans 15 amino acids. In DNA, the CDR3 is TGTGCCAGCAGTGCACGGGGTCAGGCTACAGATACGCAGTATTTT. Its translation: CASSARGQATDTQYF.

This clonotype has at least ten counts. V and J are TRBV7-9 and TRBJ1-1; D is uncertain. CDR3 length: 12 amino acids. Germline CDR1 SEHNR, CDR2 FQNEAQ (reference sequence). V was pared by 3 bases and J by 5 bases, with 7 bases between. The CDR3 DNA is TGTGCCAGCAGCTTCGTTAGGACTGAAGCTTTCTTT. Its protein is CASSFVRTEAFF. The full variable domain, in which reference TRBV7-9 and TRBJ1-1 provide the parts outside the CDR3, is DTGVSQNPRHKITKRGQNVTFRCDPISEHNRLYWYRQTLGQGPEFLTYFQNEAQLEKSRLLSDRFSAERPKGSFSTLEIQRTEQGDSAMYLCASSFVRTEAFFGQGTRLTVV.

DNA of the CDR3: TGTGCCAGCAGCTCAACCCCCTACACTGAAGCTTTCTTT. Translated, it gives CASSSTPYTEAFF. The chain uses TRBV11-2 and TRBJ1-1; unclear D gene. This CDR3 spans 13 amino acids. V lost 4 bases to trimming and J lost 3 bases, with 9 bases between them. The germline gives CDR1 SGHAT, CDR2 FQNNGV.